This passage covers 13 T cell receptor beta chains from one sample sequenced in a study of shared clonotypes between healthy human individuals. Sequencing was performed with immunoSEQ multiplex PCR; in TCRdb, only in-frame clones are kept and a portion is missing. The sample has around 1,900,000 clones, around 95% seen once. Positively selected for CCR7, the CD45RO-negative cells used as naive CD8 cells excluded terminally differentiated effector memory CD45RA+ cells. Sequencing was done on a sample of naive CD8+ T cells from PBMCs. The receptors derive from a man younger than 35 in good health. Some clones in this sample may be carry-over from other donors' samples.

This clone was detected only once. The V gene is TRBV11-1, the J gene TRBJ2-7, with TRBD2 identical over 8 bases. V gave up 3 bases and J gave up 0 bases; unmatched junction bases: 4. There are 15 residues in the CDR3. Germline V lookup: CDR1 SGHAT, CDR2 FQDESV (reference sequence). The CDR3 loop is CASSFGAGASYEQYF. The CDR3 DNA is TGTGCCAGCAGCTTCGGAGCGGGAGCCTCCTACGAGCAGTACTTC.

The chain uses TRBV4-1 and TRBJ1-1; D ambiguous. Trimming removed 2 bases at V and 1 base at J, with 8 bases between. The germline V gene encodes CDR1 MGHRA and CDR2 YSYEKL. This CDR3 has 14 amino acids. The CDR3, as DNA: TGCGCCAGCAGCCAAATTAAGGGGAACACTGAAGCTTTCTTT. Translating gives CASSQIKGNTEAFF.

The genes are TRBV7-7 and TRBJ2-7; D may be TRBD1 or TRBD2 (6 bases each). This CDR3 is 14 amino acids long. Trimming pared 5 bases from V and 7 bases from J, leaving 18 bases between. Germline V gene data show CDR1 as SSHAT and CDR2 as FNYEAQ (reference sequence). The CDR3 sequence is CASSVREGGGEQYF. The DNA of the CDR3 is TGTGCCAGCAGCGTACGAGAGGGGGGAGGAGAGCAGTACTTC.

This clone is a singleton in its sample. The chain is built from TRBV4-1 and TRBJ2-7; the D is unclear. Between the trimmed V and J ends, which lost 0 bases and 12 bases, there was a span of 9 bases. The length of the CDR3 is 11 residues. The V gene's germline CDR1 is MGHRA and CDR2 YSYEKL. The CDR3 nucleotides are TGCGCCAGCAGCCAAGATCTTGGTTTGTACTTC. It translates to CASSQDLGLYF.

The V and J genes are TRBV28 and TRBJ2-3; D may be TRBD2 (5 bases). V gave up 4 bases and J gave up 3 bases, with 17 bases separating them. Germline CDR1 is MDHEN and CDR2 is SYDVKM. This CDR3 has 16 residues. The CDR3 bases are TGTGCCAGCAGTTCTCCCGCAGAGGGCATAACAGATACGCAGTATTTT. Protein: CASSSPAEGITDTQYF.

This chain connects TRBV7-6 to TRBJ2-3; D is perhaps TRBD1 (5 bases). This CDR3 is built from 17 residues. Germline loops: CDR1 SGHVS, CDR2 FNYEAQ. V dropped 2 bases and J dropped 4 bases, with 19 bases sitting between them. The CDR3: CASSLSQGYLLADTQYF. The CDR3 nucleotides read TGTGCCAGCAGCTTATCCCAGGGATATTTGTTGGCAGATACGCAGTATTTT.

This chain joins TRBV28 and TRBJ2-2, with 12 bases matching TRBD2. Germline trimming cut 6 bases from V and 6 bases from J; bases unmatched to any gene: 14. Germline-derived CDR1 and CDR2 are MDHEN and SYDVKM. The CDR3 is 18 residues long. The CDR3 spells CASSLPPSTSGSAGELFF. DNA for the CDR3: TGTGCCAGCAGCCTTCCCCCCTCGACTAGCGGGAGTGCCGGGGAGCTGTTTTTT.

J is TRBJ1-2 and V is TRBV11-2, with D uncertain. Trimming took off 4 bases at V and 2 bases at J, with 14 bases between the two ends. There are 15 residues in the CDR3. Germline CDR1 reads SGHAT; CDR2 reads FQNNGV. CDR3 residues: CASSSRKGLNYGYTF. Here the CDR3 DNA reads TGTGCCAGCAGCTCCCGTAAAGGGCTAAACTATGGCTACACCTTC.

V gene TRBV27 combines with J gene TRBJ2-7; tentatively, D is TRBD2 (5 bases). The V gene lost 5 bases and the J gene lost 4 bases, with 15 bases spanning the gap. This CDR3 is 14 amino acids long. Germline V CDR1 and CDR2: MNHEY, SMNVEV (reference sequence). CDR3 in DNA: TGTGCCAGCAGTGCAGGTCGTCGGGGATACGAGCAGTACTTC. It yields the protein CASSAGRRGYEQYF.

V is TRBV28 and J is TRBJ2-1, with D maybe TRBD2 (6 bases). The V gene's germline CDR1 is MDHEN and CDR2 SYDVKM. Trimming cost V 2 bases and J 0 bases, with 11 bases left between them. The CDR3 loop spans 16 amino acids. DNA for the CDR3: TGTGCCAGCAGTTTAAAGGGACTTACCTCCTACAATGAGCAGTTCTTC. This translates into CASSLKGLTSYNEQFF.

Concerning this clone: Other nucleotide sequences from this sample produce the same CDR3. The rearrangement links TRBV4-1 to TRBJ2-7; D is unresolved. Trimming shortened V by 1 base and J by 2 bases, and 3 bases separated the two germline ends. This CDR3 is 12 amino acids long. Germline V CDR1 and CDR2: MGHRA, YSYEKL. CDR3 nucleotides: TGCGCCAGCAGCCAAGGGACCTACGAGCAGTACTTC. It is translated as CASSQGTYEQYF.

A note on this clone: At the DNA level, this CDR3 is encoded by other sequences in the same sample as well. DNA for the CDR3: TGTGCCAGCAGCGTAGCGGGAGCCGGCGATGAGCAGTTCTTC. This sequence encodes CASSVAGAGDEQFF. The chain has TRBV9 and TRBJ2-1, with D maybe TRBD2 (6 bases). Germline lookup yields CDR1 SGDLS and CDR2 YYNGEE. The V and J ends lost 0 bases and 8 bases respectively, with 12 bases between them. This CDR3 has 14 residues. Full variable domain (outside the CDR3, taken from reference TRBV9 and TRBJ2-1): DSGVTQTPKHLITATGQRVTLRCSPRSGDLSVYWYQQSLDQGLQFLIQYYNGEERAKGNILERFSAQQFPDLHSELNLSSLELGDSALYFCASSVAGAGDEQFFGPGTRLTVL.

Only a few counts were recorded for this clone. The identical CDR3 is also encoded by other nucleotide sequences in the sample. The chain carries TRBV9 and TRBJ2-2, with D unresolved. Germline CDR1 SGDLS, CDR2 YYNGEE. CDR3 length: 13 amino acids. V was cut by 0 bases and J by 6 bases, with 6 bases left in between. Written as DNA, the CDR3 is TGTGCCAGCAGCGTAGGTGGCCCCGGGGAGCTGTTTTTT. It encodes CASSVGGPGELFF.